This is a list of T cell receptor beta chains from one sample in a study of radiotherapy plus CTLA-4 blockade in lung cancer. The protocol was immunoSEQ multiplex PCR, while the TCRdb copy is restricted to in-frame clones and leaves out a portion. Altogether about 80,000 clones are present, roughly 86% being singletons, with the ten largest covering just over 2%. The sample here was peripheral blood, taken from a patient treated with radiotherapy plus ipilimumab. The source is a human donor with non-small cell lung cancer who had a partial response to radiotherapy plus ipilimumab. Both conserved end residues are part of each CDR3. D genes are given only for firm matches. Clone size is not always given. Where it is, it says once, few, many or a class for expanded clones.

CDR3 protein,CDR3 DNA,J gene,V gene,clone size,D gene
CASSLSSQPQHF,TGTGCCAGCAGTCTCTCGAGCCAGCCCCAGCATTTT,TRBJ1-5,TRBV28,few,-
CASRRQDRDGYTF,TGTGCCAGCAGACGACAGGACCGGGATGGCTACACCTTC,TRBJ1-2,TRBV6-5,once,-
CASRRQGGSYEQYF,TGTGCCAGCAGAAGACAGGGGGGGTCCTACGAGCAGTACTTC,TRBJ2-7,TRBV27,-,TRBD1
CASSQVRPQGNTEAFF,TGTGCCAGCAGCCAAGTCAGACCACAGGGGAACACTGAAGCTTTCTTT,TRBJ1-1,TRBV14,-,-
CASSSDRATGNTIYF,TGCGCCAGCAGCTCGGACAGGGCAACTGGAAACACCATATATTTT,TRBJ1-3,TRBV5-1,-,TRBD1
CSVDLGGTQYF,TGCAGCGTTGATTTGGGGGGTACGCAGTATTTT,TRBJ2-3,TRBV29-1,-,-
CASSKRWFRSGTGELFF,TGTGCCAGCAGCAAAAGGTGGTTCCGATCGGGTACCGGGGAGCTGTTTTTT,TRBJ2-2,TRBV21-1,-,-
CASSPGPGTGREKLFF,TGTGCCAGCTCACCCGGCCCCGGGACAGGGCGGGAAAAACTGTTTTTT,TRBJ1-4,TRBV18,-,TRBD1
CASSDKRGTGGNSNTEAFF,TGTGCCAGCAGCGACAAGCGTGGGACAGGGGGCAATTCGAACACTGAAGCTTTCTTT,TRBJ1-1,TRBV21-1,-,-
CASSGERGPLRYGYTF,TGTGCCAGTAGTGGAGAACGTGGCCCGCTACGGTATGGCTACACCTTC,TRBJ1-2,TRBV19,-,-
CASSPGHLDTQYF,TGTGCCAGCAGCCCGGGACATTTGGATACGCAGTATTTT,TRBJ2-3,TRBV7-3,-,-
CASSQTRRGDEQYF,TGTGCCAGCAGCCAAACTAGGAGGGGTGACGAGCAGTACTTC,TRBJ2-7,TRBV4-2,-,-
CASSGASSSGYTF,TGTGCCAGCAGTGGCGCCAGTTCTAGTGGCTACACCTTC,TRBJ1-2,TRBV25-1,-,-
CASSSGHRYGYTF,TGTGCCAGCAGTTCGGGACACCGCTATGGCTACACCTTC,TRBJ1-2,TRBV28,few,-
CASSPLKRGRGGNEQFF,TGTGCCAGCAGTCCGCTTAAACGAGGCCGAGGAGGTAATGAGCAGTTCTTC,TRBJ2-1,TRBV28,-,-
CASSLRRPSSEFLSYNEQFF,TGTGCCAGCAGTTTAAGGCGACCGAGTAGCGAGTTCCTATCCTACAATGAGCAGTTCTTC,TRBJ2-1,TRBV27,-,-
CASSRQPISTDTQYF,TGTGCCAGCAGCCGACAGCCGATTAGCACAGATACGCAGTATTTT,TRBJ2-3,TRBV6-1,-,-
CASSLAGGETQYF,TGTGCCAGCAGCTTAGCAGGAGGGGAGACCCAGTACTTC,TRBJ2-5,TRBV7-9,once,-
CASSPPSGRAYNEQFF,TGTGCCAGCTCACCACCTAGCGGGAGGGCCTACAATGAGCAGTTCTTC,TRBJ2-1,TRBV18,-,TRBD2
CASTPTGPNQPQHF,TGTGCCAGTACTCCGACAGGACCGAATCAGCCCCAGCATTTT,TRBJ1-5,TRBV19,-,-
CASQPGPPTTGELFF,TGCGCCTCCCAGCCGGGTCCCCCGACCACCGGGGAGCTGTTTTTT,TRBJ2-2,TRBV5-1,once,-
CASSETTGGLPLHF,TGTGCCAGCAGTGAAACGACAGGGGGTCTACCCCTCCACTTT,TRBJ1-6,TRBV6-1,-,TRBD1
CASSLATGELFF,TGTGCCAGCAGCTTGGCGACCGGGGAGCTGTTTTTT,TRBJ2-2,TRBV5-4,-,-
CASRRTVDSNQPQHF,TGTGCCAGCAGAAGGACAGTTGATAGCAATCAGCCCCAGCATTTT,TRBJ1-5,TRBV6-1,-,-
CASSRRQGSSYNEQFF,TGTGCCAGCAGCAGGCGACAGGGTAGCTCCTACAATGAGCAGTTCTTC,TRBJ2-1,TRBV11-2,few,TRBD1
CASSPTGQGSGKSYNEQFF,TGTGCCAGCAGCCCCACGGGACAGGGTAGTGGTAAGTCCTACAATGAGCAGTTCTTC,TRBJ2-1,TRBV5-4,-,TRBD1
CASKVAGGVYEQFF,TGTGCCAGCAAGGTAGCGGGAGGGGTATATGAGCAGTTCTTC,TRBJ2-1,TRBV6-1,-,TRBD2
CASSQDKVGGRRDEQYF,TGCGCCAGCAGCCAAGATAAAGTGGGGGGGAGGAGGGACGAGCAGTACTTC,TRBJ2-7,TRBV4-1,-,TRBD2
CASSYSPRGLTGELFF,TGTGCCAGCAGTTACTCTCCCAGGGGGCTTACCGGGGAGCTGTTTTTT,TRBJ2-2,TRBV6-5,-,TRBD1
CASKWDIINEQFF,TGTGCCAGCAAATGGGACATAATCAATGAGCAGTTCTTC,TRBJ2-1,TRBV7-2,once,-
CASSKQVSGNTIYF,TGTGCCAGCAGTAAACAGGTCTCTGGAAACACCATATATTTT,TRBJ1-3,TRBV6-5,few,-
CASSRLGVIGSEQFF,TGTGCCAGCAGCCGCTTAGGAGTAATTGGGTCTGAGCAGTTCTTC,TRBJ2-1,TRBV14,-,-
CASGSYDREQQFF,TGTGCTAGTGGATCCTACGATAGGGAGCAGCAGTTCTTC,TRBJ2-1,TRBV12-5,-,-
CASNEGAGGADTQYF,TGTGCCAGCAACGAGGGGGCAGGGGGCGCCGATACGCAGTATTTT,TRBJ2-3,TRBV6-1,-,TRBD1
CASSLGLADFTDTQYF,TGCGCCAGCAGCTTGGGGCTAGCGGACTTCACAGATACGCAGTATTTT,TRBJ2-3,TRBV5-1,-,TRBD2
CASSSPSGTGVLGGGYTF,TGTGCCAGCAGTTCCCCCTCCGGGACAGGGGTTTTAGGGGGTGGCTACACCTTC,TRBJ1-2,TRBV28,-,TRBD1
CASSLDRGQETQYF,TGTGCCAGCAGTCTCGACAGGGGGCAAGAGACCCAGTACTTC,TRBJ2-5,TRBV28,-,TRBD1
CASSPAGNAYNEQFF,TGCGCCAGCAGCCCCGCGGGAAATGCCTACAATGAGCAGTTCTTC,TRBJ2-1,TRBV4-1,-,-
CASSIDTRGITYNEQFF,TGTGCCAGTAGTATAGATACCAGGGGCATAACCTACAATGAGCAGTTCTTC,TRBJ2-1,TRBV19,-,-
CASSWSGRSTDTQYF,TGCGCCAGCAGCTGGAGCGGGAGGAGCACAGATACGCAGTATTTT,TRBJ2-3,TRBV5-1,-,TRBD2
CASSPRLGLAGNTGELFF,TGTGCCAGCAGCCCGCGCCTTGGACTAGCGGGCAACACCGGGGAGCTGTTTTTT,TRBJ2-2,TRBV7-9,-,TRBD2
CASSSLSIDMNTEAFF,TGTGCCAGCAGCTCCTTATCGATAGACATGAACACTGAAGCTTTCTTT,TRBJ1-1,TRBV7-9,-,-
CASSLAELRETQYF,TGTGCCAGCAGTCTAGCGGAACTCAGGGAGACCCAGTACTTC,TRBJ2-5,TRBV2,once,TRBD2
CASSSGTSGKSTDTQYF,TGCGCCAGCAGCTCCGGGACTAGCGGGAAGAGCACAGATACGCAGTATTTT,TRBJ2-3,TRBV10-1,-,TRBD2
CASREIATNEKLFF,TGTGCCAGCAGGGAGATTGCAACTAATGAAAAACTGTTTTTT,TRBJ1-4,TRBV6-6,-,-
CASSLGLGQVGEKLFF,TGCGCCAGCAGCTTAGGCCTCGGACAGGTCGGTGAAAAACTGTTTTTT,TRBJ1-4,TRBV5-1,-,TRBD1
CASSVGAVQETQYF,TGTGCCAGCAGCGTAGGGGCAGTTCAAGAGACCCAGTACTTC,TRBJ2-5,TRBV9,-,-
CAWSRQGVNEKLFF,TGTGCCTGGAGTCGACAGGGCGTTAATGAAAAACTGTTTTTT,TRBJ1-4,TRBV30,-,TRBD1
CASSVGPSGRGTGELFF,TGTGCCAGCAGCGTAGGGCCTAGCGGGAGGGGAACCGGGGAGCTGTTTTTT,TRBJ2-2,TRBV9,-,TRBD2
CASSFRLRGSSYNSPLHF,TGTGCCAGCAGCTTTCGATTACGAGGGAGCTCCTATAATTCACCCCTCCACTTT,TRBJ1-6,TRBV5-6,-,-
CASSLTRQGRTGNTIYF,TGTGCCAGCAGCTTAACGCGACAGGGTCGGACTGGAAACACCATATATTTT,TRBJ1-3,TRBV7-2,-,TRBD1
CASSPEAAEPEAFF,TGCGCCAGCAGTCCAGAGGCGGCAGAGCCCGAAGCTTTCTTT,TRBJ1-1,TRBV10-1,few,-
CASSPRPEGTQYF,TGTGCCAGCAGCCCCCGCCCGGAGGGTACGCAGTATTTT,TRBJ2-3,TRBV14,-,-
CASSYTPGGVGEAFF,TGTGCCAGCAGTTACACCCCGGGGGGGGTTGGTGAAGCTTTCTTT,TRBJ1-1,TRBV6-5,-,-
CASRGEAKLFF,TGTGCCAGTAGAGGTGAGGCAAAGCTGTTTTTT,TRBJ2-2,TRBV19,few,-